One and the same sample provided the 26 T cell receptor beta chains below, sequenced in a study of beta chain features in type 1 diabetes. Every isolated RNA sample was fully reverse transcribed, so sequencing captured expressed TCRB transcripts. Assay used: immunoSEQ multiplex PCR; TCRdb lists only in-frame clones, some missing. This repertoire shows fewer than 250,000 clones, roughly 13% found once; its top ten account for around 0.03%. Sequencing was carried out using naive CD4+ T cells from blood. The origin of the receptors is a woman aged 40 to 50 in good health.

This chain uses TRBV5-5 with TRBJ1-2; 9 positions match TRBD1. V trimming: 4 bases; J trimming: 4 bases; junction bases outside the gene matches: 2. Germline V gene lookup returns CDR1 SGHKS and CDR2 YYEKEE (reference sequence). This CDR3 spans 13 amino acids. The chain's CDR3 is CASSPDRGYGYTF. In DNA, the CDR3 is TGTGCCAGCAGCCCGGACAGGGGCTATGGCTACACCTTC.

This clone was seen once. This sequence joins TRBV11-2 and TRBJ1-2; D remains unclear. The CDR3 runs to 15 residues. The V end was cut by 2 bases, the J end by 3 bases, with 13 bases between. Germline lookup yields CDR1 SGHAT and CDR2 FQNNGV. As DNA, the CDR3 is TGTGCCAGCAGCTTAAGCCGAGCCGGTTACTATGGCTACACCTTC. This gives the protein CASSLSRAGYYGYTF. Based on the CDR3 plus reference TRBV11-2 and TRBJ1-2, the full variable domain is EAGVAQSPRYKIIEKRQSVAFWCNPISGHATLYWYQQILGQGPKLLIQFQNNGVVDDSQLPKDRFSAERLKGVDSTLKIQPAKLEDSAVYLCASSLSRAGYYGYTFGSGTRLTVV.

The chain employs TRBV4-3 and TRBJ2-2; 7 nucleotides line up with TRBD2. The germline V gene has CDR1 LGHNA and CDR2 YSLEER. This CDR3 has 15 residues. V dropped 5 bases and J dropped 7; count of bases not matched to a gene: 10. This CDR3 reads CASSRESGLVGELFF. The CDR3 DNA sequence: TGCGCCAGCAGCAGAGAGAGCGGACTAGTCGGGGAGCTGTTTTTT.

The chain carries TRBV10-2 and TRBJ2-7; possibly TRBD2 for D (5 bases). V lost 6 bases to trimming and J lost 6 bases, with 18 bases between them. CDR1 and CDR2 (germline): WSHSY, SAAADI. This CDR3 comprises 14 residues. CDR3 sequence (DNA): TGCGCCAGCAGGAATTCGCTGCCGGGGATCGAGCAGTACTTC. Translating it yields CASRNSLPGIEQYF.

The chain carries TRBV15 and TRBJ2-5; 8 bases map to TRBD2. This CDR3 comprises 16 residues. Unmatched junction bases numbered 10, after V lost 0 bases and J lost 7 bases. In germline, CDR1 is LNHNV, CDR2 YYDKDF (reference sequence). CDR3 sequence reads: CATSRDQPGLGGTQYF. The CDR3 DNA follows: TGTGCCACCAGCAGAGATCAGCCGGGACTAGGGGGGACCCAGTACTTC.

This clone has a handful of counts. This chain connects TRBV10-3 to TRBJ2-5, with 8 bases that match TRBD2. V was clipped by 3 bases and J by 1 base; unmatched bases: 7. This CDR3 has 16 residues. Germline-derived CDR1 and CDR2 are ENHRY and SYGVKD. CDR3 sequence (DNA): TGTGCCATCAGTGACCAAAACAGCGGGGGCCAAGAGACCCAGTACTTC. Its translation: CAISDQNSGGQETQYF.

The chain carries TRBV5-1 and TRBJ2-5, with 8 positions matching TRBD2. The CDR3 runs to 14 residues. CDR1 and CDR2 from the germline V gene are SGHRS and YFSETQ. Losses at the gene ends were 1 base for V and 5 bases for J; bases not matched to a gene: 4. The CDR3 is CASSLRRGDETQYF. CDR3 sequence (DNA): TGCGCCAGCAGCTTGAGGCGGGGGGACGAGACCCAGTACTTC.

The chain joins TRBV7-9 to TRBJ1-1, with 7 bases lining up with TRBD1. Germline V gene sequence: CDR1 SEHNR, CDR2 FQNEAQ (reference sequence). V shed 0 bases and J 8 bases; nucleotides not matched to a gene: 6. The CDR3 covers 14 residues. DNA for the CDR3: TGTGCCAGCAGCTTAGCGCGGGCAGGGGGGGAAGCTTTCTTT. Translating it yields CASSLARAGGEAFF.

To note about this clone: The sample contains more than one DNA sequence encoding this CDR3. The chain carries TRBV20-1 and TRBJ1-2, with TRBD1 identical over 7 bases. The germline V gene encodes CDR1 DFQATT and CDR2 SNEGSKA (reference sequence). The CDR3 is 11 amino acids. V was clipped by 5 bases and J by 7 bases; unmatched bases: 4. CDR3 residues: CSAVTGSGYTF. DNA of the CDR3: TGCAGTGCTGTGACAGGGTCTGGCTACACCTTC.

This clone was observed at least ten times. The chain is built from TRBV7-9 and TRBJ2-1, with D perhaps TRBD2 (6 bases). The germline V gene has CDR1 SEHNR and CDR2 FQNEAQ (reference sequence). This CDR3 has 14 amino acids. The V and J ends lost 3 bases and 5 bases respectively, with 11 bases between them. The CDR3 spells CASSLGLIDNEQFF. In nucleotides, the CDR3 is TGTGCCAGCAGCTTGGGACTGATAGACAATGAGCAGTTCTTC.

Only a few counts were recorded for this clone. The chain joins TRBV7-2 to TRBJ2-3; D is unresolved. Germline loops: CDR1 SGHTA, CDR2 FQGNSA. This CDR3 contains 11 residues. V lost 3 bases and J lost 6, with 4 bases in between. CDR3 DNA: TGTGCCAGCAGCTTTGCGGATACGCAGTATTTT. This gives the protein CASSFADTQYF. Full variable domain (missing parts from reference TRBV7-2 and TRBJ2-3): GAGVSQSPSNKVTEKGKDVELRCDPISGHTALYWYRQSLGQGLEFLIYFQGNSAPDKSGLPSDRFSAERTGGSVSTLTIQRTQQEDSAVYLCASSFADTQYFGPGTRLTVL.

The chain uses TRBV12-2 and TRBJ1-1; the table calls TRBD1, which could not be checked here. TRBV12-2 is reported as a pseudogene. The CDR3 totals 13 residues. The CDR3 DNA reads TGTGCAAGTCGCTTAGCCATATACAAGGAAGCTTTCTTT. Amino acids: CASRLAIYKEAFF.

This chain connects TRBV4-3 to TRBJ1-2; 11 nucleotides line up with TRBD1. The CDR3 consists of 17 residues. V lost 2 bases to trimming and J lost 3 bases; unmatched junction nucleotides: 8. The germline gives CDR1 LGHNA, CDR2 YSLEER. This chain's CDR3 is CASSQHPGQGVYYGYTF. The CDR3 coding sequence is TGCGCCAGCAGCCAACATCCGGGACAGGGGGTTTACTATGGCTACACCTTC.

This clone was recorded a few times. The V and J genes are TRBV4-3 and TRBJ1-6; TRBD1 aligns across 7 bases. Germline assignment: CDR1 LGHNA and CDR2 YSLEER. This CDR3 is built from 16 residues. With V trimmed by 4 bases and J by 10 bases, 13 bases remained unmatched. DNA for the CDR3: TGCGCCAGCAGCCGCGACACAGGGGTGGGTAGGTCACCCCTCCACTTT. Its translation is CASSRDTGVGRSPLHF.

The genes are TRBV2 and TRBJ1-6, with a tentative D call TRBD1 (6 bases). The CDR3 is 15 amino acids. Trimming stripped 5 bases from V and 5 bases from J, with 13 bases between. Germline values: CDR1 SNHLY, CDR2 FYNNEI. CDR3 protein: CASSNQGWNNSPLHF. CDR3 DNA: TGTGCCAGCAGTAACCAGGGGTGGAATAATTCACCCCTCCACTTT.

This clone turned up a few times. The rearrangement joins TRBV7-2 to TRBJ2-1; 12 positions match TRBD2. This CDR3 is 14 amino acids long. Per germline, CDR1 SGHTA and CDR2 FQGNSA. V was clipped by 3 bases and J by 10 bases; unmatched bases: 4. CDR3: CASSLAGLAGEQFF. In nucleotides, the CDR3 is TGTGCCAGCAGCTTGGCCGGACTAGCGGGGGAGCAGTTCTTC. The full variable domain, in which reference TRBV7-2 and TRBJ2-1 provide the parts outside the CDR3, is GAGVSQSPSNKVTEKGKDVELRCDPISGHTALYWYRQSLGQGLEFLIYFQGNSAPDKSGLPSDRFSAERTGGSVSTLTIQRTQQEDSAVYLCASSLAGLAGEQFFGPGTRLTVL.

This chain links TRBV18 with TRBJ2-1; TRBD1 matches 9 bases. The CDR3 covers 17 residues. V was clipped by 5 bases and J by 4 bases; unmatched bases: 12. The germline V gene encodes CDR1 KGHSH and CDR2 LQKENI. CDR3 region: CASSASPQGATYNEQFF. The CDR3 nucleotides are TGTGCCAGCTCAGCGTCCCCACAGGGGGCGACGTACAATGAGCAGTTCTTC.

The genes are TRBV18 and TRBJ1-1, with 7 positions matching TRBD1. V was pared by 5 bases and J by 5 bases, with 8 bases of the junction left unmatched. The CDR3 has 14 amino acids. Germline CDR1 KGHSH, CDR2 LQKENI. The DNA of the CDR3 is TGTGCCAGCTCAGGGCCCCACAGGGGAACTGAAGCTTTCTTT. Protein product: CASSGPHRGTEAFF.

This clone was counted between two and nine times. V usage is TRBV6-6 and J usage is TRBJ1-1; 10 bases line up with TRBD1. In germline, CDR1 is MNHNY, CDR2 SVGAGI (reference sequence). J gave up 5 bases and V 6 bases, and 6 bases lay outside the gene matches. This CDR3 has 14 residues. The CDR3 reads CASSSRDRGTEAFF. Written as DNA, the CDR3 is TGTGCCAGCAGCAGCCGGGACAGGGGAACTGAAGCTTTCTTT.

This clone appeared a few times. V gene TRBV2 combines with J gene TRBJ2-1, with 7 bases matching TRBD2. The CDR3 runs to 14 residues. CDR1 is SNHLY, CDR2 FYNNEI, per germline. V lost 7 bases, J lost 8 bases, and 11 bases stayed unmatched. CDR3 amino acids: CASTPRPTSDEQFF. In DNA, the CDR3 is TGTGCCAGCACCCCGCGCCCCACTAGCGATGAGCAGTTCTTC.

In this sample, this clone turned up a few times. The chain carries TRBV7-9 and TRBJ2-3, with a possible D match to TRBD2 (6 bases). Germline V gene data show CDR1 as SEHNR and CDR2 as FQNEAQ (reference sequence). The CDR3 is 15 residues long. The V end was cut by 1 base, the J end by 4 bases, with 12 bases between. CDR3 region: CASSLEGTGADTQYF. The DNA for the CDR3 is TGTGCCAGCAGCTTAGAGGGGACGGGGGCAGATACGCAGTATTTT.

This clone was observed a few times. This chain joins TRBV9 and TRBJ2-7, with no clear D. Germline CDR1 and CDR2: SGDLS and YYNGEE. The CDR3 consists of 14 residues. V dropped 3 bases and J dropped 2 bases, with 12 bases sitting between them. The CDR3 sequence is CASSAAVIPYEQYF. For the CDR3, the DNA is TGTGCCAGCAGCGCCGCAGTTATCCCCTACGAGCAGTACTTC.

The V gene is TRBV6-5, the J gene TRBJ2-1, with D possibly matching TRBD2 (6 bases). V was trimmed by 8 bases and J by 0 bases, leaving 14 bases between them. Germline V lookup: CDR1 MNHEY, CDR2 SVGAGI. This CDR3 contains 15 residues. The CDR3: CASRTDGGSYNEQFF. CDR3 nucleotides: TGTGCCAGCCGCACCGACGGGGGCTCCTACAATGAGCAGTTCTTC.

The chain has TRBV19 and TRBJ2-1; tentative D call: TRBD1 (6 bases). This CDR3 has 16 residues. Trimming took 3 bases from V and 3 from J, leaving 15 bases between them. Germline CDR1 reads LNHDA; CDR2 reads SQIVND (reference sequence). Here the CDR3 reads CASSILQGPLYNEQFF. CDR3 nucleotide sequence: TGTGCCAGTAGTATCCTCCAGGGGCCCCTCTACAATGAGCAGTTCTTC.

The rearrangement joins TRBV11-2 to TRBJ2-7; 13 bases align to TRBD2. CDR3 length: 14 amino acids. CDR1 SGHAT and CDR2 FQNNGV come from the germline V gene. With V trimmed by 7 bases and J by 4 bases, 4 bases remained unmatched. The CDR3 region has the DNA TGTGCCAGCACCAGGACTAGCGGGGGTTACGAGCAGTACTTC. Residues: CASTRTSGGYEQYF. Full variable domain (missing parts from reference TRBV11-2 and TRBJ2-7): EAGVAQSPRYKIIEKRQSVAFWCNPISGHATLYWYQQILGQGPKLLIQFQNNGVVDDSQLPKDRFSAERLKGVDSTLKIQPAKLEDSAVYLCASTRTSGGYEQYFGPGTRLTVT.

This clone was seen a handful of times. Additional DNA sequences in this sample encode the identical CDR3. The chain combines TRBV2 with TRBJ2-2; 9 bases are shared with TRBD1. The CDR3 is 14 amino acids. Germline loops: CDR1 SNHLY, CDR2 FYNNEI. J lost 3 bases, V lost 6 bases, and 2 bases had no gene match. This chain's CDR3 is CASSGQGYTGELFF. CDR3 bases: TGTGCCAGCAGCGGACAGGGGTACACCGGGGAGCTGTTTTTT.